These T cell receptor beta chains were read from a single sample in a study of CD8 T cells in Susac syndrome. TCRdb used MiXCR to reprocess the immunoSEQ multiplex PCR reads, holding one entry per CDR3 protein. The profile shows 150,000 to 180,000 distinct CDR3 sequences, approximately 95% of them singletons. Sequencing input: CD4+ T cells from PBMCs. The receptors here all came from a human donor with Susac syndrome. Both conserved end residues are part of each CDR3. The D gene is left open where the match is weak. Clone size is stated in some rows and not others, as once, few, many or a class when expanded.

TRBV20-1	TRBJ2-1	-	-	TGCAGTGCTAGGTCGGATCCCAATGAGCAGTTCTTC	CSARSDPNEQFF
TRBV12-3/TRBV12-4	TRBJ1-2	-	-	TGTGCCAGCAGCCTTCCTTTCTATGGCTACACCTTC	CASSLPFYGYTF
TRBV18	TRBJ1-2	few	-	TGTGCCAGCTCCTTGGGGGGAGACTATGGCTACACCTTC	CASSLGGDYGYTF
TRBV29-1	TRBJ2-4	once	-	TGCAGCGTTGTACTACTAGCCAAAAACATTCAGTACTTC	CSVVLLAKNIQYF
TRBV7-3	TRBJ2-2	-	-	TGTGCCAGCAGCGCCTTTGAGAACACCGGGGAGCTGTTTTTT	CASSAFENTGELFF
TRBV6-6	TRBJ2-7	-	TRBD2	TGTGCCAGCAGTACCGGGACTAGCTTCTACGAGCAGTACTTC	CASSTGTSFYEQYF
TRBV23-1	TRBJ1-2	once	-	TGCGCCAGCAGTCAATCGTCGGGCTATGGCTACACCTTC	CASSQSSGYGYTF
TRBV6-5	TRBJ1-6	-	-	TGTGCCAGCAGTTTGGGAAGGTATAATTCACCCCTCCACTTT	CASSLGRYNSPLHF
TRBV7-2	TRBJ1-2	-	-	TGTGCCAGCAGCTTTAACCCCAGATGGACGGACGGGTATGGCTACACCTTC	CASSFNPRWTDGYGYTF
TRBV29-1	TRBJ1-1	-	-	TGCAGCGCTTGGGGGGCAGATGGGAACACTGAAGCTTTCTTT	CSAWGADGNTEAFF
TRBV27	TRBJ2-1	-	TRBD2	TGTGCCAGCAGTCCCCGTCTAGCGGGGGGGGCATATGAGCAGTTCTTC	CASSPRLAGGAYEQFF
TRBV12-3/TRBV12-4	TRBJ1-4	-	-	TGTGCCAGCAGTGGGGCGCAGATTAATGAAAAACTGTTTTTT	CASSGAQINEKLFF
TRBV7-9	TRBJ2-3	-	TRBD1	TGTGCCAGCAGGCCAACAGGGGGCGGTGGCACAGATACGCAGTATTTT	CASRPTGGGGTDTQYF
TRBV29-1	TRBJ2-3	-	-	TGCAGCGGGAGAAGGGGGGGGCCCACAGATACGCAGTATTTT	CSGRRGGPTDTQYF
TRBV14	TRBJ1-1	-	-	TGTGCCAGCAGCCACAGGAAGACTGAAGCTTTCTTT	CASSHRKTEAFF
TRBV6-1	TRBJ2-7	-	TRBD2	TGTGCCAGCAGTCAACCCCCCCCGGGGGGAACCTACGAGCAGTACTTC	CASSQPPPGGTYEQYF
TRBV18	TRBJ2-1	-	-	TGTGCCAGCCGAACGGCGGGGATCGTCAATGAGCAGTTCTTC	CASRTAGIVNEQFF
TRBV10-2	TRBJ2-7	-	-	TGCGCCAGCTCCCTCAGGGAGTCCTACGAGCAGTACTTC	CASSLRESYEQYF
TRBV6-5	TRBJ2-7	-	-	TGTGCCAGCCAGTGGGGATACGAGCAGTACTTC	CASQWGYEQYF
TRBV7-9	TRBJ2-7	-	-	TGTGCCAGCAGCTTAGGAGCCCCGGGCTTAACCTACGAACAGTACTTC	CASSLGAPGLTYEQYF
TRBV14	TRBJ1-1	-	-	TGTGCCAGCAGCCAAATTCGCTCCTTCAACACTGAAGCTTTCTTT	CASSQIRSFNTEAFF
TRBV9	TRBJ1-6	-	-	TGTGCCACGCCCAGGGGATCCCCCCTCCACTTT	CATPRGSPLHF
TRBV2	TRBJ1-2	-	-	TGTGCCAGCAGTAACATTGCTAACTATGGCTACACCTTC	CASSNIANYGYTF
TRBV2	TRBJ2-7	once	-	TGTGCCAGCACTGGTGGTAGGCTAGCGTACGAGCAGTACTTC	CASTGGRLAYEQYF
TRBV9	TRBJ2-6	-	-	TGTGCCAGCAGCGTAGGTGGGGCCTTACTCTCTGGGGCCAACGTCCTGACTTTC	CASSVGGALLSGANVLTF
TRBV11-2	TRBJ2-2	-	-	TGTGCCAGCAGCTCCCCCTTCACCGGGGAGCTGTTTTTT	CASSSPFTGELFF
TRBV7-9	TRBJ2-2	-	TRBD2	TGTGCCAGCAGCTTCTTCAAACCGGGGGGCACCGGGGAGCTGTTTTTT	CASSFFKPGGTGELFF
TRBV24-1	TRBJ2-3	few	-	TGTGCCACCAGTGATCCGGGAAGGACAGATACGCAGTATTTT	CATSDPGRTDTQYF
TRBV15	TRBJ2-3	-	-	TGTGCCACCAGCAGAGTGGGGGGAACAAGCACAGATACGCAGTATTTT	CATSRVGGTSTDTQYF
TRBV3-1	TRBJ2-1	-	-	TGTGCCAGCAGTCTCCCGGGGCAGGTCAATGAGCAGTTCTTC	CASSLPGQVNEQFF
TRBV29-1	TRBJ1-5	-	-	TGCAGCGTTGGGGGGGAGCGCGGTCAGCCCCAGCATTTT	CSVGGERGQPQHF
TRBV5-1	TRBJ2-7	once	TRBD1	TGCGCCAGCACTCAGGGACAGACCTCCTACGAGCAGTACTTC	CASTQGQTSYEQYF
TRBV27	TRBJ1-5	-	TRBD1	TGTGCCAGCAGTTCAGGGGACAGGATCAATCAGCCCCAGCATTTT	CASSSGDRINQPQHF
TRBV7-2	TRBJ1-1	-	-	TGTGCCTCGGGGGCTGAAGCTTTCTTT	CASGAEAFF
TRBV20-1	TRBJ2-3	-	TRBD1	TGCAGTGCTTTCTCCGTCGGGACAGGGCGCACAGATACGCAGTATTTT	CSAFSVGTGRTDTQYF
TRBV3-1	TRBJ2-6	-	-	TGTGCCAGCAGTCACCCCTCTGAGGCCAACGTCCTGACTTTC	CASSHPSEANVLTF
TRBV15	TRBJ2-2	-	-	TGTGCCACCAGCAGAGAGAAGACTCGGAACACCGGGGAGCTGTTTTTT	CATSREKTRNTGELFF
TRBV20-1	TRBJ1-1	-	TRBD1	TGCAGTGCTAGCGGACAGGTGGCGAGCACTGAAGCTTTCTTT	CSASGQVASTEAFF
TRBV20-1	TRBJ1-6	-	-	TGCAGTGCTTACCCCGGGGGACAACCCTGGTCACCCCTCCACTTT	CSAYPGGQPWSPLHF
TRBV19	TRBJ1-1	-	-	TGTGCCAGTAAAGGGACAACTCGGGACACTGAAGCTTTCTTT	CASKGTTRDTEAFF
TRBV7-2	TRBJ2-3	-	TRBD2	TGTGCCAGCAGCCCAAGTTGGCGGGGGGACACAGATACGCAGTATTTT	CASSPSWRGDTDTQYF
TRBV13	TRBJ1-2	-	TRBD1	TGTGCCAGCAGCCCCACAGGGGAGAACTATGGCTACACCTTC	CASSPTGENYGYTF
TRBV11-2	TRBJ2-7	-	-	TGTGCCAGCAGCTTAGAACCGGGCACCTACGAGCAGTACTTC	CASSLEPGTYEQYF
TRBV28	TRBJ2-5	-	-	TGTGCCAGCAGAACTAGCTCAGAGACCCAGTACTTC	CASRTSSETQYF
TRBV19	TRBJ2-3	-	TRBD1	TGTGCCAGTAGTATCAGACAGGGGGTGGATACGCAGTATTTT	CASSIRQGVDTQYF
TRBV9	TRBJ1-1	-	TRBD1	TGTGCCAGCAGCCCAAACGACAGGGCCACTGAAGCTTTCTTT	CASSPNDRATEAFF
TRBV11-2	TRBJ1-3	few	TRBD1	TGTGCCAGCAGCCCCGGGACAGGGAGGGGAAACACCATATATTTT	CASSPGTGRGNTIYF
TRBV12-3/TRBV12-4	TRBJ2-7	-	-	TGTGCCAGCAGTTTAGTCCCCAGGTCCCGGGGAGCCTACGAGCAGTACTTC	CASSLVPRSRGAYEQYF
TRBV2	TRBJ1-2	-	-	TGTGCCAGCAGACCCGACCGAGGGGCGAACGGCTACACCTTC	CASRPDRGANGYTF
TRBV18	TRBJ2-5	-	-	TGTGCCAGCTCACAGCTATTCAGGGAAGGGGAGACCCAGTACTTC	CASSQLFREGETQYF
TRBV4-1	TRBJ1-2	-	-	TGCGCCAGCAGCCTCGGACGGAGCTATGGCTACACCTTC	CASSLGRSYGYTF